The entry below describes one T cell receptor (beta chain). This receptor's antigen is unknown. No qualities accompany the bases; no much larger clone lies one base away. The record originates from a study of shared clonotypes between healthy human individuals (dated by TCRdb to 2020 to 2022). A note on the overall study: A couple of women and three men aged 18 to 49 years were included in the cohort. Between about 0.8 and 9 billion PBMCs per donor were obtained by leukapheresis. To estimate repertoire size and how much clonotype sharing occurs between individuals, the study deeply sequenced the blood TCR repertoires of five healthy adults. Libraries were prepared and TCR repertoires were sequenced by different laboratories using diverse techniques, in order to increase sequencing depth and limit assay-specific biases. For each donor, CD4 naive and CD4 memory were each run on three plates, CD8 naive on two plates, and CD8 memory on one plate.

Using the deep immunoSEQ assay, TCR CDR3 regions were amplified from genomic DNA by multiplex PCR. Extracted genomic DNA from each cell subset was spread evenly across all wells of several immunoSEQ 96-well plates, with each plate serving as a replicate. For sorted subsets, roughly 200 ng of genomic DNA, equivalent to some 30,000 T cell genomes, went into each replicate PCR. Purified libraries were quantified with a Qubit 3.0 fluorometer, sized on a Bioanalyzer 2100, and re-quantified with the KAPA Library Quantification kit. Each immunoSEQ 96-well plate was sequenced on its own single-read 150-cycle Illumina NextSeq 550 flow cell. The original methods were these. Because only junctional sequences without quality scores were contained in the immunoSEQ output, filtering matching that applied to full-length reads could not be performed. Sequences were annotated with PyIR, a Python wrapper for IgBLAST v1.9, using IMGT germline references to assign V/J genes and CDR3. Reads were removed for weak V/J assignments (E-value above 1e-6), missing CDR3, stop codons, out-of-frame junctions, or ambiguous translated residues. A V3J clonotype was defined by an identical inferred V gene, J gene, and CDR3 amino acid sequence. The percentage overlap between two repertoires was calculated by dividing the number of shared unique clonotypes by the size of the smaller repertoire. Repertoire richness was assessed with RTK rarefaction, the Chao1 estimator, and Recon v2.1 estimates of unobserved clonotypes. OLGA was used to compute generation probabilities for all TCRbeta clonotypes that the gDNA method yielded from a handful of donors. Sourced from immuneACCESS, this table was stored by TCRdb with only in-frame sequences that have V and J called. A share of the clones is absent; for the studies checked, an unresolved V gene accounts for under half, and the remainder has no known explanation. That table is the source of V, J and clone size, and D and trimming were worked out from the DNA. The sample includes fewer than 1.8 million clones, with just under 99% observed a single time. Around 0.38% of the sample is in the top ten clones.

What the research found in general, with its limitations: Because the study included a small number of donors, the genetic and exposure-history diversity represented was limited. Even with the large sequencing depth, rarefaction of the sorted-subset datasets indicated that sequencing was incomplete. Across several donors, roughly 5.1% of naive CD4, over 3% of naive CD8, approximately 2.5% of memory CD4, and approximately 0.42% of memory CD8 clonotypes were shared. Based on pairwise subsampling, the degree of clonotype sharing among donors was expected to be affected by sequencing depth. Clonotypes shared by all four sorted-subset donors showed higher generation probabilities than non-shared clonotypes. Sampling was restricted to blood, and TCR repertoires in tissue are likely to differ from TCR repertoires in blood. Naive subsets generally had larger estimated clonotype richness than memory subsets.

The CDR3 numbers 15 residues from cysteine through phenylalanine. CDR3 DNA only is kept here, 45 bases in frame from base 1. V sheds 3 bases and J sheds 5 bases, leaving 16 bases between their ends. From a lookup of the germline V gene (reference sequence), CDR1 and CDR2 are LNHDA and SQIVND. The donors were healthy, HIV-negative adults with no recently reported acute infections or vaccinations. All donors were Caucasian adults living in Nashville, Tennessee, USA. Magnetic negative selection was used to enrich CD4+ T cells, after which naive cells were positively selected on CD45RA and the negative fraction became the memory subset. After blood collection by leukapheresis, PBMCs were isolated using Ficoll-Histopaque density gradient centrifugation and then cryopreserved in the vapor phase of liquid nitrogen. Purity and quantity of every magnetically sorted T cell population were checked by analytical flow cytometry. Each sorted fraction had its genomic DNA isolated and then quantified by UV absorbance on a Nanodrop 2000c.

Sequencing was carried out using naive CD4+ T cells sorted from blood. Read against the paper, the sample's cell subset or site label means: CD45RA+ positively selected. The chain employs TRBV19 and TRBJ2-5, with TRBD1 tentatively as D gene (5 bases match). The TCR comes from a man aged 25 to 40 in good health. CDR3 sequence: CASSILGQGTETQYF. The nucleotides are TGTGCCAGTAGTATTTTGGGGCAGGGTACCGAGACCCAGTACTTC.